What follows are 8 T cell receptor beta chains derived from one specimen sequenced in a study of tumor-infiltrating lymphocytes in localized non-small cell lung cancer. Clones were read by immunoSEQ multiplex PCR, and TCRdb kept only the in-frame ones, dropping some. Among about 8,900 clones, about two thirds were seen once, and the ten largest hold approximately 9.8%. Sequencing was carried out using uninvolved lung tissue not adjacent to the tumor. All receptors come from a human donor with non-small cell lung cancer.

Only a few counts were recorded for this clone. The chain joins TRBV7-2 to TRBJ2-3; 13 nucleotides match TRBD2. The CDR3 is made up of 16 amino acids. CDR1 and CDR2 from the germline V gene are SGHTA and FQGNSA. The V segment lost 5 bases and the J segment 6 bases; nucleotides outside the gene matches: 8. The CDR3: CASSGTLAGGRDTQYF. The CDR3 DNA sequence: TGTGCCAGCAGCGGAACACTAGCGGGAGGGAGGGATACGCAGTATTTT.

This clone appeared once. The chain joins TRBV6-5 to TRBJ2-3; tentatively, D is TRBD1 or TRBD2 (5 bases each). From germline, CDR1 is MNHEY and CDR2 SVGAGI. V lost 5 bases, J lost 9 bases, and 12 bases lay in between. The CDR3 covers 12 residues. CDR3: CASSDLGVTQYF. Here the CDR3 DNA reads TGTGCCAGCAGTGATTTGGGGGTAACGCAGTATTTT.

Turning to this clone: The identical CDR3 is also encoded by other nucleotide sequences in the sample. The chain combines TRBV7-2 with TRBJ1-2; TRBD1 is a possible D gene (5 bases). Germline V CDR1 and CDR2: SGHTA, FQGNSA. V was clipped by 0 bases and J by 7 bases, with 9 bases between them. The CDR3 is made up of 13 amino acids. The CDR3 here is CASSLALRGGYTF. CDR3 bases: TGTGCCAGCAGCTTAGCCTTAAGGGGTGGCTACACCTTC.

V is TRBV12-5 and J is TRBJ1-1; D not certain. Trimming cost V 7 bases and J 5 bases, with 14 bases left between them. Per germline, CDR1 LGHNT and CDR2 FRNRAP. The CDR3 totals 13 residues. The CDR3 loop reads CASVRESGTEAFF. In DNA, the CDR3 is TGTGCTAGTGTCCGAGAGTCGGGTACTGAAGCTTTCTTT.

The gene calls are TRBV28 and TRBJ1-2; D is perhaps TRBD1 (6 bases). The CDR3 covers 14 residues. The ends were cut back, 6 bases at V and 2 bases at J, with 13 bases in the middle. Germline loops: CDR1 MDHEN, CDR2 SYDVKM. The DNA of the CDR3 is TGTGCCAGCAGCCTTCTCGGGACAAACTATGGCTACACCTTC. Its protein product is CASSLLGTNYGYTF.

V usage is TRBV7-9 and J usage is TRBJ2-7, with a possible D match to TRBD2 (5 bases). Germline V gene data show CDR1 as SEHNR and CDR2 as FQNEAQ (reference sequence). V was trimmed by 5 bases and J by 5 bases, leaving 19 bases between them. The CDR3 is 15 residues long. The CDR3 nucleotides are TGTGCCAGCAGCCCTAGAGGGTCCTCAGATAACGAGCAGTACTTC. It yields the protein CASSPRGSSDNEQYF. Full variable domain (remainder filled in from reference TRBV7-9 and TRBJ2-7): DTGVSQNPRHKITKRGQNVTFRCDPISEHNRLYWYRQTLGQGPEFLTYFQNEAQLEKSRLLSDRFSAERPKGSFSTLEIQRTEQGDSAMYLCASSPRGSSDNEQYFGPGTRLTVT.

CDR3 sequence (DNA): TGTGCCAGCAGTCCTCCCGGGACAATAGACGAGCAGTACTTC. The encoded protein is CASSPPGTIDEQYF. V is TRBV28 and J is TRBJ2-7, with a weak D call TRBD1 (6 bases). V lost 5 bases and J lost 5, with 16 bases in between. The germline V gene encodes CDR1 MDHEN and CDR2 SYDVKM. The CDR3 has 14 amino acids.

V usage is TRBV4-2 and J usage is TRBJ2-1; no reliable D call. CDR3 size: 15 residues. Trimming removed 0 bases at V and 1 base at J, with 7 bases between. CDR1 LGHNA and CDR2 YNFKEQ come from the germline V gene. The CDR3 here is CASSQDPVSYNEQFF. CDR3 nucleotide sequence: TGTGCCAGCAGCCAAGATCCGGTATCCTACAATGAGCAGTTCTTC.